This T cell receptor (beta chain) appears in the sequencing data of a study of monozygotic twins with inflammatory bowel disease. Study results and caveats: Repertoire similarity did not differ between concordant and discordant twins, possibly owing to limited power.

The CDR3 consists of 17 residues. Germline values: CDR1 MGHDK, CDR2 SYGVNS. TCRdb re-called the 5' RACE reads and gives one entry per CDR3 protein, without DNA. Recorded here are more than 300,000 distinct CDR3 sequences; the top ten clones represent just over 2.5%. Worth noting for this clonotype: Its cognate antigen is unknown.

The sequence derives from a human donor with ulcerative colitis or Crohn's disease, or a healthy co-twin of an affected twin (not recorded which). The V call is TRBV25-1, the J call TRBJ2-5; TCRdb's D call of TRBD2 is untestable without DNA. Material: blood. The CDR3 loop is CASSDNGGTSGEETQYF.